One and the same sample provided the 4 T cell receptor beta chains below, sequenced in a study of shared T cell receptors in the human thymus. Clones were read by immunoSEQ multiplex PCR, and TCRdb kept only the in-frame ones, dropping some. The sample includes tens of thousands of clones, about 95% of them seen just once. The sample comprised thymocytes. Source of these receptors: a human donor.

This clone appeared once. The chain carries TRBV6-5 and TRBJ1-1, with unresolved D. Germline CDR1 is MNHEY and CDR2 is SVGAGI. The CDR3 runs 11 residues. The V end lost 6 bases, the J end lost 4 bases, and 6 bases lay between the germline ends. Written as DNA, the CDR3 is TGTGCCAGCAGGGGTACCACTGAAGCTTTCTTT. This translates into CASRGTTEAFF.

The gene calls are TRBV5-4 and TRBJ2-2; perhaps D is TRBD1 or TRBD2 (5 bases each). Germline V gives CDR1 SGHNT, CDR2 YYREEE (reference sequence). The CDR3 sequence is 17 residues long. V was clipped by 3 bases and J by 2 bases, with 17 bases between them. The CDR3 DNA reads TGTGCCAGCAGCTACCCCTATGGGGGTACCAACACCGGGGAGCTGTTTTTT. Translating it yields CASSYPYGGTNTGELFF.

The sample holds one count of this clone. The chain employs TRBV9 and TRBJ1-6, with D unresolved. The V gene lost 0 bases and the J gene lost 0 bases, with 7 bases spanning the gap. Germline assignment: CDR1 SGDLS and CDR2 YYNGEE. The CDR3 loop spans 16 amino acids. The CDR3 nucleotides are TGTGCCAGCAGCGTAGCTGGGAGCTCCTATAATTCACCCCTCCACTTT. It encodes CASSVAGSSYNSPLHF.

The chain uses TRBV9 and TRBJ2-5, with TRBD1 matching 7 bases. Trimming cost V 0 bases and J 5 bases; bases outside gene matches: 10. CDR1 SGDLS and CDR2 YYNGEE come from the germline V gene. CDR3 length equals 16 residues. The CDR3 region has the DNA TGTGCCAGCAGCGTAGATCGAACAGGGGTAGGGGAGACCCAGTACTTC. Translation gives CASSVDRTGVGETQYF.